Below are 15 T cell receptor beta chains sequenced from a single sample in a study of prognosis after radiotherapy for stage I lung cancer. It was by two-round multiplex PCR that TCR beta CDR3 was amplified from genomic DNA. The first round of PCR was done with primers that matched each TRBV and TRBJ gene. MiXCR, applied by TCRdb to the multiplex PCR reads, yields one record per CDR3 protein. The sample shows 11,000 to 15,000 distinct CDR3 sequences, 25% to 30% of them seen only once. The starting material was PBMCs, obtained before or after stereotactic body radiation therapy (not recorded which). Source of these receptors: a donor over 45 with non-small cell lung cancer.

In its sample, this clonotype is medium-sized. The rearrangement joins TRBV3-1 to TRBJ1-6; possible D gene TRBD1, 5 bases. V gave up 4 bases and J gave up 5 bases, with 12 bases separating them. Germline CDR1 LGHDT, CDR2 YNNKEL (reference sequence). The CDR3 consists of 15 residues. This CDR3 is CASSRIDRDNSPLHF. CDR3 bases: TGTGCCAGCAGCCGAATAGACAGAGATAATTCACCCCTCCACTTT.

Comment on this clonotype: One junction end does not reproduce the germline sequence, and a read error may be involved. This chain connects TRBV6-5 to TRBJ2-2, with D possibly matching TRBD2 (5 bases). The CDR3 is 18 amino acids. CDR1 and CDR2 from the germline V gene are MNHEY and SVGAGI. CDR3 region: CVSSYRKAGRSNNGELFF. The CDR3 DNA follows: TGTGTCAGCAGTTACCGCAAGGCGGGCAGATCGAACAACGGGGAGCTGTTTTTT.

In its sample, this clonotype is medium-sized. The rearrangement joins TRBV12-3 or TRBV12-4 to TRBJ2-7, with D uncertain. The CDR3 sequence is 13 residues long. Trimming shortened V by 2 bases and J by 6 bases, and 11 bases separated the two germline ends. For the CDR3, the DNA is TGTGCCAGCAGTTTAAGAAGCTGGGCCGAGCAGTACTTC. Amino acids: CASSLRSWAEQYF.

This chain joins TRBV9 and TRBJ2-3, with D unresolved. The V and J ends lost 0 bases and 1 base respectively, with 15 bases between them. Germline values: CDR1 SGDLS, CDR2 YYNGEE. The CDR3 sequence is 17 residues long. The CDR3 is CASSVVRWAARTDTQYF. CDR3 bases: TGTGCCAGCAGCGTAGTACGTTGGGCCGCTCGCACAGATACGCAGTATTTT.

This clonotype is labeled medium-sized (0.01 to 0.1%). V gene TRBV5-1 combines with J gene TRBJ2-3, with a weak D call TRBD1 (8 bases). This CDR3 is 16 amino acids long. Trimming took 0 bases from V and 5 from J, leaving 16 bases between them. Germline V CDR1 and CDR2: SGHRS, YFSETQ. CDR3 nucleotide sequence: TGCGCCAGCAGCTTGGGACTACAGGGGGGGCAAGATACGCAGTATTTT. Encoded protein: CASSLGLQGGQDTQYF.

CDR3 in DNA: TGTGCCAGAAGCTCGACAGGGGCCGGGGAGACCCAGTACTTC. Amino acid sequence: CARSSTGAGETQYF. The chain employs TRBV12-3 or TRBV12-4 and TRBJ2-5, with 8 positions matching TRBD1. The CDR3 loop spans 14 amino acids. V shed 9 bases and J 5 bases; nucleotides not matched to a gene: 11.

In its sample, this clonotype was seen many times. V gene TRBV9 combines with J gene TRBJ1-6; 10 nucleotides line up with TRBD1. This CDR3 is built from 15 residues. Germline CDR1 reads SGDLS; CDR2 reads YYNGEE. Trimming removed 0 bases from V and 8 bases from J; junction bases left unmatched: 2. CDR3 amino acids: CASSVVDRGHSPLHF. The CDR3 DNA is TGTGCCAGCAGCGTAGTTGACAGGGGGCATTCACCCCTCCACTTT. Complete variable domain (other parts from reference TRBV9 and TRBJ1-6): DSGVTQTPKHLITATGQRVTLRCSPRSGDLSVYWYQQSLDQGLQFLIQYYNGEERAKGNILERFSAQQFPDLHSELNLSSLELGDSALYFCASSVVDRGHSPLHFGNGTRLTVT.

By share, this clonotype ranks as medium-sized. The chain is built from TRBV5-1 and TRBJ2-3; D gene unclear. The V end lost 7 bases, the J end lost 1 base, and 10 bases lay between the germline ends. The CDR3 sequence is 13 residues long. Germline V gene sequence: CDR1 SGHRS, CDR2 YFSETQ. The CDR3 DNA reads as TGCGCCAGCGGCGAAGGTGGCACAGATACGCAGTATTTT. Protein: CASGEGGTDTQYF. The full variable domain, in which reference TRBV5-1 and TRBJ2-3 provide the parts outside the CDR3, is KAGVTQTPRYLIKTRGQQVTLSCSPISGHRSVSWYQQTPGQGLQFLFEYFSETQRNKGNFPGRFSGRQFSNSRSEMNVSTLELGDSALYLCASGEGGTDTQYFGPGTRLTVL.

Concerning this clonotype itself: One end of the junction is discordant with germline, which a read error may explain. The rearrangement uses TRBV11-3 and TRBJ2-7; a possible D gene is TRBD1 (6 bases). The CDR3 runs 14 residues. From germline, CDR1 is SGHNT and CDR2 YENEEA. CDR3 coding DNA: TGTGCAAGCAGCTTAAGGGGTAGGGGGTCCGAGGAGTACTTC. Translated: CASSLRGRGSEEYF.

This clonotype is labeled medium-sized. J is TRBJ1-5 and V is TRBV28; D is unresolved. In germline, CDR1 is MDHEN, CDR2 SYDVKM. V lost 3 bases and J lost 5, with 17 bases in between. The CDR3 consists of 16 residues. The CDR3 coding sequence is TGTGCCAGCAGTTTGGGCGGCCGGGGTCCAGATCAGCCCCAGCATTTT. It codes for CASSLGGRGPDQPQHF.

Comments on this clonotype: A far larger clone differs by one base, so this is likely a read error. The chain employs TRBV6-8 and TRBJ2-6; possible D gene TRBD1, 6 bases. CDR3 size: 16 residues. CDR1 and CDR2 from the germline V gene are MNHGY and SAAAGT. The CDR3, as DNA: TGTGCCAGCAGTTCGAGACAGGTCTCTGTGGCCAACGTCCTGACTTTC. This codes for CASSSRQVSVANVLTF.

This sequence joins TRBV30 and TRBJ2-3; perhaps TRBD1 as D (6 bases). The CDR3 is 15 residues long. V was pared by 5 bases and J by 2 bases, with 17 bases between. Germline V gene sequence: CDR1 GTSNPN, CDR2 SVGIG (reference sequence). The DNA for the CDR3 is TGTGCCTGGCACCGAGGCAGGGGTAACACAGATACGCAGTATTTT. It is translated as CAWHRGRGNTDTQYF.

In the case of this clonotype: This likely came from a read error, as a far larger clone is one base away. The chain carries TRBV6-2 or TRBV6-3 and TRBJ2-2; D possibly corresponds to TRBD2 (6 bases). The germline gives CDR1 MNHEY, CDR2 SVGEGT. The CDR3 sequence is 15 residues long. V lost 6 bases and J lost 5, with 16 bases in between. Here the CDR3 reads CASSPSWRVTGELFF. The CDR3 DNA is TGTGCCAGCAGCCCTAGCTGGAGGGTAACCGGGGAGCTGTTTTTT.

This clonotype occurred many times. It may be a read error: a sequence one base away is much more abundant. V gene TRBV6-1 combines with J gene TRBJ2-3, with D maybe TRBD1 (6 bases). The CDR3 totals 14 residues. CDR1 is MNHNS and CDR2 is SASEGT in the germline V gene. Trimming shortened V by 11 bases and J by 4 bases, and 19 bases separated the two germline ends. The DNA of the CDR3 is TGTGCCGGGCAACAGGGATCATACGCAGATACGCAGTATTTT. This encodes CAGQQGSYADTQYF.

This clonotype ranks as medium-sized. The chain employs TRBV2 and TRBJ1-5; 9 bases map to TRBD1. Germline CDR1 and CDR2: SNHLY and FYNNEI. V trimming: 6 bases; J trimming: 7 bases; junction bases outside the gene matches: 4. This CDR3 spans 13 amino acids. Written as DNA, the CDR3 is TGTGCCAGCAGGGGGGACAGGGAACAGCCCCAGCATTTT. Translated, it gives CASRGDREQPQHF.